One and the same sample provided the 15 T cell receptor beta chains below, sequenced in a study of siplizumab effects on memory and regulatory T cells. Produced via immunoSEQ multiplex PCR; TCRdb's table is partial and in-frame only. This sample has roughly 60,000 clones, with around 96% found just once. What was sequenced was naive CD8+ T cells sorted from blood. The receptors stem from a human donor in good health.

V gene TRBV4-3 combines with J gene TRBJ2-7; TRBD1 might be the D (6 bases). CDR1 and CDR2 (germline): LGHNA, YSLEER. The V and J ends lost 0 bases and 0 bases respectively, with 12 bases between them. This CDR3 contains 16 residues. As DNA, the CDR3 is TGCGCCAGCAGCCAAGACCCACAGGGTAACTCCTACGAGCAGTACTTC. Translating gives CASSQDPQGNSYEQYF.

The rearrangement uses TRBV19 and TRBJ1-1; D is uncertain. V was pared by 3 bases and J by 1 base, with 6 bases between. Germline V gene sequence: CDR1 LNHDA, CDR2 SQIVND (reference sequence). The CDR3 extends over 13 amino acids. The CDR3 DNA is TGTGCCAGTAGTATTGCACAGAACACTGAAGCTTTCTTT. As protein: CASSIAQNTEAFF. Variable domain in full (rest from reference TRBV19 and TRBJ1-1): DGGITQSPKYLFRKEGQNVTLSCEQNLNHDAMYWYRQDPGQGLRLIYYSQIVNDFQKGDIAEGYSVSREKKESFPLTVTSAQKNPTAFYLCASSIAQNTEAFFGQGTRLTVV.

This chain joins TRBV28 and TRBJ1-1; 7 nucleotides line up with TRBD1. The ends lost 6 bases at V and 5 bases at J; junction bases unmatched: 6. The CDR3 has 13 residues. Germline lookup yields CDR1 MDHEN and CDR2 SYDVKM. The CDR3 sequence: CASRRQGNTEAFF. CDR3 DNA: TGTGCCAGCAGGAGACAGGGCAATACTGAAGCTTTCTTT.

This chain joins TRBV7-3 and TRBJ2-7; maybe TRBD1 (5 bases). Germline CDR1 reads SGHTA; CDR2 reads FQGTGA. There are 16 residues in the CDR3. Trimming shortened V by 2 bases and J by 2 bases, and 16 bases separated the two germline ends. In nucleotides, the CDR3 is TGTGCCAGCAGCTTACTGCAGGGTGATCTTCCCTACGAGCAGTACTTC. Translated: CASSLLQGDLPYEQYF.

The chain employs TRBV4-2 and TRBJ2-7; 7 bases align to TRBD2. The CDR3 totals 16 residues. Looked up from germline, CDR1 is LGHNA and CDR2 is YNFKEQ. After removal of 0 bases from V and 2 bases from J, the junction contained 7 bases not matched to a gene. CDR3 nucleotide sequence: TGTGCCAGCAGCCAAGAGCCCAGCGGGATAACCTACGAGCAGTACTTC. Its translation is CASSQEPSGITYEQYF.

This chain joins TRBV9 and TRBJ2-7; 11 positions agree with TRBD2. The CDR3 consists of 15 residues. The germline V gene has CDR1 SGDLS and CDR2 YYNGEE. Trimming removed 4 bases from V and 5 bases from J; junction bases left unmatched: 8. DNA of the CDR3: TGTGCCAGCAGCCTGACTAGCGGGGCGGCCCACGAGCAGTACTTC. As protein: CASSLTSGAAHEQYF. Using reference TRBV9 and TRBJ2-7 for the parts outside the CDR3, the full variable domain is DSGVTQTPKHLITATGQRVTLRCSPRSGDLSVYWYQQSLDQGLQFLIQYYNGEERAKGNILERFSAQQFPDLHSELNLSSLELGDSALYFCASSLTSGAAHEQYFGPGTRLTVT.

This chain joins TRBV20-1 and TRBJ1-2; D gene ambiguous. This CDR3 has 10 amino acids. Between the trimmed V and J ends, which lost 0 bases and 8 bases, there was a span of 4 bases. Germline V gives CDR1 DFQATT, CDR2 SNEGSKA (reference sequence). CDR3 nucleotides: TGCAGTGCTAGAGAAGGCGGCTACACCTTC. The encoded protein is CSAREGGYTF.

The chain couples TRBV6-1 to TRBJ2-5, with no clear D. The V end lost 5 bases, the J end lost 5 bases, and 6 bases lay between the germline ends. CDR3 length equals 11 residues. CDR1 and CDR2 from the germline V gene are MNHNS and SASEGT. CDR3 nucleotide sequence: TGTGCCAGCAGTTCCCGGGAGACCCAGTACTTC. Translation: CASSSRETQYF.

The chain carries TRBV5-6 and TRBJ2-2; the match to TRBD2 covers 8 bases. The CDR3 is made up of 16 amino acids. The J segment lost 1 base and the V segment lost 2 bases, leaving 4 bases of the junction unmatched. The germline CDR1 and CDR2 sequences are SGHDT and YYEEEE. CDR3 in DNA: TGTGCCAGCAGCTTTTCAGCGGGGGTGAACACCGGGGAGCTGTTTTTT. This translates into CASSFSAGVNTGELFF.

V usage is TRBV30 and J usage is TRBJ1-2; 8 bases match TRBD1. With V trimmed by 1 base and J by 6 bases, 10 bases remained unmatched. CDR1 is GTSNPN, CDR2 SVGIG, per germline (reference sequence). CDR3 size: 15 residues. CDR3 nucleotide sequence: TGTGCCTGGAGTGATCCCCCAGGGGGCCAGGATGGCTACACCTTC. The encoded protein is CAWSDPPGGQDGYTF.

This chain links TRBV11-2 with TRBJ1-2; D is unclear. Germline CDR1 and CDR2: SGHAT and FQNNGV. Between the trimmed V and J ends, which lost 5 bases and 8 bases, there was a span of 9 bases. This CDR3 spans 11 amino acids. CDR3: CASSHSRGYTF. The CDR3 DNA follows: TGTGCCAGCAGCCACTCACGGGGCTACACCTTC.

The CDR3 nucleotides are TGTGCCAGCAGCTTAGCGCCCACTGAGACCCAGTACTTC. Translating gives CASSLAPTETQYF. This chain links TRBV7-8 with TRBJ2-5; no clear D. The CDR3 has 13 residues. With 0 bases removed from V and 5 bases from J, the gap between germline ends came to 7 bases. Germline loops: CDR1 SGHVS, CDR2 FQNEAQ.

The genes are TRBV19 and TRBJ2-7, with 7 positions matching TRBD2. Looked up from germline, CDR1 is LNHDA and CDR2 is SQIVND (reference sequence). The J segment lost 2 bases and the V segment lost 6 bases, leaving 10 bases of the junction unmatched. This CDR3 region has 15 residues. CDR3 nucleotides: TGTGCCAGTAGCTTGGGTCTAGCGGTTACCTACGAGCAGTACTTC. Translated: CASSLGLAVTYEQYF. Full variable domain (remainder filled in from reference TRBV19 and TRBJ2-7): DGGITQSPKYLFRKEGQNVTLSCEQNLNHDAMYWYRQDPGQGLRLIYYSQIVNDFQKGDIAEGYSVSREKKESFPLTVTSAQKNPTAFYLCASSLGLAVTYEQYFGPGTRLTVT.

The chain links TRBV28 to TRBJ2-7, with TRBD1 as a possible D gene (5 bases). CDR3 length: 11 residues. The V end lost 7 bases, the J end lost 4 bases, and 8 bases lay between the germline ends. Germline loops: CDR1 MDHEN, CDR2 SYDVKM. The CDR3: CASTPGYEQYF. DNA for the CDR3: TGTGCCAGCACCCCAGGGTACGAGCAGTACTTC. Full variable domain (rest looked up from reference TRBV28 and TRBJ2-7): DVKVTQSSRYLVKRTGEKVFLECVQDMDHENMFWYRQDPGLGLRLIYFSYDVKMKEKGDIPEGYSVSREKKERFSLILESASTNQTSMYLCASTPGYEQYFGPGTRLTVT.

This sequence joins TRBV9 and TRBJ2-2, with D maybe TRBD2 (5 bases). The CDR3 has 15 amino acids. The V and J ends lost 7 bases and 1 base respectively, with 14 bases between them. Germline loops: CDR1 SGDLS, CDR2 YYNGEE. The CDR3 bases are TGTGCCAGCTGCCATCCAGCGGAGAACACCGGGGAGCTGTTTTTT. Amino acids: CASCHPAENTGELFF.